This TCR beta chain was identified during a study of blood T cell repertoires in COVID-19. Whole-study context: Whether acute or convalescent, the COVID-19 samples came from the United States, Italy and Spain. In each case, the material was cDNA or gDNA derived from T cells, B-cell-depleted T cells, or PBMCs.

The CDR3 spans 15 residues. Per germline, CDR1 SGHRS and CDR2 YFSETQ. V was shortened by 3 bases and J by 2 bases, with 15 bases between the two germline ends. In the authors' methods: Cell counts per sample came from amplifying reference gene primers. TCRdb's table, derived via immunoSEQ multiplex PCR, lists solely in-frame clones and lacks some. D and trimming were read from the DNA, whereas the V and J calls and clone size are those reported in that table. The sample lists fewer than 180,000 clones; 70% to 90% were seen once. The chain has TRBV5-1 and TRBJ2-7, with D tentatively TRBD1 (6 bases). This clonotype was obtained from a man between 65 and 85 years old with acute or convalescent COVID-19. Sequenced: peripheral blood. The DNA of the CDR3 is TGCGCCAGCAGCTGGGTAGAAGACAGGCCCTACGAGCAGTACTTC. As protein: CASSWVEDRPYEQYF.